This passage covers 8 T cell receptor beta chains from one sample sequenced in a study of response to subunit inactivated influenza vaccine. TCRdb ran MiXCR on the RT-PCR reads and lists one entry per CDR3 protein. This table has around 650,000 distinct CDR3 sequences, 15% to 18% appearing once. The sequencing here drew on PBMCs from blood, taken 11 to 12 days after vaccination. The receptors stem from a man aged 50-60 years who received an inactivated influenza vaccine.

In DNA, the CDR3 is TGTGCCAGCAGCGCCGAACTCCGCCTTAACACCGGGGAGCTGTTTTTT. Its translation is CASSAELRLNTGELFF. The chain carries TRBV9 and TRBJ2-2; D is undetermined. The CDR3 is made up of 16 amino acids. The V end lost 3 bases, the J end lost 2 bases, and 14 bases lay between the germline ends. The germline CDR1 and CDR2 sequences are SGDLS and YYNGEE.

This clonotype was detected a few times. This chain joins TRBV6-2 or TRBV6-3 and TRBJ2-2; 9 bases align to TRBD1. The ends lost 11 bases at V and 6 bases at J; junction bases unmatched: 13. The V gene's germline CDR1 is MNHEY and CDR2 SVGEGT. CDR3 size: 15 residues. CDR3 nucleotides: TGTGCCGCCAGGAGGGGACAGGGAGGTCCCGGGGAGCTGTTTTTT. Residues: CAARRGQGGPGELFF.

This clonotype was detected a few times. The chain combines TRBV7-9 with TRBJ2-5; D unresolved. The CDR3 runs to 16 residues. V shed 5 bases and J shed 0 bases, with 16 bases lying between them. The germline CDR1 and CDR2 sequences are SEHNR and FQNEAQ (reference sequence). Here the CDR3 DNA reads TGTGCCAGCAGCCTAACCCGAGGCCCGTACCAAGAGACCCAGTACTTC. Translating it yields CASSLTRGPYQETQYF.

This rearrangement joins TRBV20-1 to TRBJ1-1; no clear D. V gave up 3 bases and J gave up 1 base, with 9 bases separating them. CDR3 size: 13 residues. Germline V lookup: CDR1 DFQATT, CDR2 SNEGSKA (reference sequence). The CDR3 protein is CSASRQRNTEAFF. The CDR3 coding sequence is TGCAGTGCTAGTAGGCAACGGAACACTGAAGCTTTCTTT.

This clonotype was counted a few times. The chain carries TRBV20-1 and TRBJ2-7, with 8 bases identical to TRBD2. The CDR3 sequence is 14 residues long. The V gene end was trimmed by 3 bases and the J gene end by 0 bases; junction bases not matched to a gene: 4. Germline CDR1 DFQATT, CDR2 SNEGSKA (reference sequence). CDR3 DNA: TGCAGTGCTAGTGGTGGGACTAGCTCCTACGAGCAGTACTTC. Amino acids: CSASGGTSSYEQYF.

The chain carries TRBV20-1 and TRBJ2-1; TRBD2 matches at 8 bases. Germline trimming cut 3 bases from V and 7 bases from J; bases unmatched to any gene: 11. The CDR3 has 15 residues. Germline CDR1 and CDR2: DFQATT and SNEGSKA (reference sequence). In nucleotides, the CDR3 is TGCAGTGCTAGCCCCTTAGCGGGACCGGGGAATGAGCAGTTCTTC. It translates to CSASPLAGPGNEQFF.

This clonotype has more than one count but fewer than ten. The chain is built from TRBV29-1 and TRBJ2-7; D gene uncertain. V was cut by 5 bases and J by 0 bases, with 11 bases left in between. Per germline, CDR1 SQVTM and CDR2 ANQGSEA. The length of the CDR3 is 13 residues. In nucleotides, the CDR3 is TGCAGCGTTCGGCCGATTCTCTCCTACGAGCAGTACTTC. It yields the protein CSVRPILSYEQYF.

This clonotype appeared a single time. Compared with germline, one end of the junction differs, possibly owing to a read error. The CDR3 is CASSHGRGEFYKQYF. The CDR3 DNA is TGTGCCAGCAGCCACGGACGGGGAGAATTCTACAAGCAGTACTTC. This chain joins TRBV4-2 and TRBJ2-7; the D gene is possibly TRBD2 (5 bases). Per germline, CDR1 LGHNA and CDR2 YNFKEQ. The CDR3 contains 15 residues.